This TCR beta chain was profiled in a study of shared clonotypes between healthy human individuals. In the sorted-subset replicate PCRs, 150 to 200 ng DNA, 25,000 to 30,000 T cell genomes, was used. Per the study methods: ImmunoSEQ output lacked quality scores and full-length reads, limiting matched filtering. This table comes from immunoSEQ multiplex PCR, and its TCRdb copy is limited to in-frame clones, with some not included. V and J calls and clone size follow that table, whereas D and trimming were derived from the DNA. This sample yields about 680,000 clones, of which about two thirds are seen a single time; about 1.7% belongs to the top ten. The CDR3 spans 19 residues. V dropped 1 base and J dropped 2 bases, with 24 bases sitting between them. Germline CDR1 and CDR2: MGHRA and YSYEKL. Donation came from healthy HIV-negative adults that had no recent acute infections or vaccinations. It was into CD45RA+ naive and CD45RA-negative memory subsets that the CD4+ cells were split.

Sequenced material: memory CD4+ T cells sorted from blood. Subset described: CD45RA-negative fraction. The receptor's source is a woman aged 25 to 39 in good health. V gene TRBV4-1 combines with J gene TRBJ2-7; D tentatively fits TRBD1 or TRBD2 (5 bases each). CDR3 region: CASSQVYSGSLPIPYEQYF. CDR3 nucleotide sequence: TGCGCCAGCAGCCAAGTCTATTCAGGGAGCCTCCCGATCCCCTACGAGCAGTACTTC.